The clone carrying this T cell receptor beta chain occurred many times. Its cognate antigen is unknown. Cells sorted as Tregs were CD4+, CD25+ and CD127-/low. The CDR3 runs 13 residues. V gave up 5 bases and J gave up 6 bases, with 11 bases separating them. Full-length variable regions came from constant-region reverse primers plus semi-nested Nested Universal Primer A PCR. TCRdb analysed the 5' RACE reads with MiXCR anew, one entry per CDR3 protein. The data contain 35,000 to 45,000 distinct CDR3 sequences, roughly 22% of them singletons. Points from the study as a whole: The TCR gene usage of tumor memory CD4+ T cells clustered together with blood and lymph node memory CD4+ cells and with lymph node naive CD4+ cells. Tumor-infiltrating Treg TCR alpha and beta sequences overlapped most with tumor naive CD4+ T cells, then blood naive.

This receptor was obtained from a female donor with breast cancer. Sequencing used Tregs sorted from a lymph node. The gene calls are TRBV12-3 or TRBV12-4 and TRBJ1-5; perhaps TRBD1 as D (6 bases). The CDR3 region is CASSLGGTQPQHF. CDR3 DNA sequence: TGTGCCAGCAGTCTAGGGGGGACTCAGCCCCAGCATTTT.